The source of this T cell receptor beta chain is a study of blood T cell repertoires in COVID-19. V was pared by 3 bases and J by 5 bases, with 11 bases between. This CDR3 spans 15 amino acids. Germline lookup yields CDR1 LNHDA and CDR2 SQIVND (reference sequence). Method: immunoSEQ multiplex PCR; TCRdb's copy keeps in-frame clones and lacks some. This table holds roughly 250,000 clones, 84% found once. Source material: peripheral blood. The chain combines TRBV19 with TRBJ1-6; D ambiguous. This sequence was found in a man between 50 and 59 years old with active or convalescent COVID-19. CDR3 region: CASSIFGGDNSPLHF. CDR3 DNA sequence: TGTGCCAGTAGTATCTTCGGCGGAGATAATTCACCCCTCCACTTT.